The 27 T cell receptor beta chains below all came from one sample that was sequenced in a study of radiation and T cells in renal cell carcinoma. Time point described: blood 4 weeks post-SBRT, at nephrectomy. Treatment given: 15 Gy SBRT to primary tumor, nephrectomy 4 weeks later. Measured with immunoSEQ multiplex PCR; TCRdb has only the in-frame clones, and not every one. This table has roughly 160,000 clones, about 88% appearing once. Sequences were derived from blood, sampled from a patient whose treatment included radiotherapy and nephrectomy. Receptor source: a woman aged 45-59 years with renal cell carcinoma.

This clone was observed a few times. This chain links TRBV9 with TRBJ1-1; D unresolved. Per the germline V gene, CDR1 is SGDLS and CDR2 is YYNGEE. CDR3 size: 14 residues. V was clipped by 3 bases and J by 6 bases, with 15 bases between them. Written as DNA, the CDR3 is TGTGCCAGCAGCGGACGAGAGTTTAGCTCTGAAGCTTTCTTT. It yields the protein CASSGREFSSEAFF.

This clone was recorded once. The V call is TRBV9, the J call TRBJ1-1, with 11 nucleotides matching TRBD1. Germline CDR1 SGDLS, CDR2 YYNGEE. After removal of 4 bases from V and 10 bases from J, the junction contained 6 bases not matched to a gene. The CDR3 has 13 residues. CDR3 protein: CASSREGTGGAFF. Here the CDR3 DNA reads TGTGCCAGCAGCCGGGAAGGGACAGGGGGAGCTTTCTTT.

The chain couples TRBV19 to TRBJ2-3, with 10 nucleotides matching TRBD1. The CDR3 contains 15 residues. Germline CDR1 LNHDA, CDR2 SQIVND (reference sequence). After removal of 0 bases from V and 6 bases from J, the junction contained 3 bases not matched to a gene. The CDR3 loop reads CASSIEMGQGDTQYF. For the CDR3, the DNA is TGTGCCAGTAGTATAGAAATGGGACAGGGGGATACGCAGTATTTT.

The CDR3 is CASSQIRSAPRELFF. The CDR3 DNA follows: TGTGCCAGCAGCCAAATCAGGTCTGCTCCGAGGGAGCTGTTTTTT. This sequence joins TRBV14 and TRBJ2-2, with D unclear. The germline V and J ends were trimmed by 2 bases and 9 bases, with 16 bases remaining between them. The CDR3 sequence is 15 residues long. The germline gives CDR1 SGHDN, CDR2 FVKESK.

The rearrangement links TRBV11-2 to TRBJ2-7; TRBD1 aligns across 7 bases. Germline V gene lookup returns CDR1 SGHAT and CDR2 FQNNGV. Trimming took 8 bases from V and 6 from J; bases not matched to a gene: 10. The CDR3 contains 13 residues. The CDR3 DNA follows: TGTGCCAGCGGCGGACAGGCCCCACTCGAGCAGTACTTC. Amino acids: CASGGQAPLEQYF.

This chain links TRBV5-1 with TRBJ1-1; D unresolved. The CDR3 has 14 amino acids. The ends were cut back, 1 base at V and 4 bases at J, with 11 bases in the middle. Germline CDR1 SGHRS, CDR2 YFSETQ. The CDR3 reads CASSLLREGTEAFF. CDR3 bases: TGCGCCAGCAGCTTGTTGAGGGAGGGCACTGAAGCTTTCTTT.

The J gene is TRBJ2-3, the V gene TRBV5-1; D may be TRBD2 (5 bases). The germline gives CDR1 SGHRS, CDR2 YFSETQ. The CDR3 extends over 15 amino acids. Trimming cost V 3 bases and J 1 base, with 12 bases left between them. The CDR3 here is CASSSEARRTDTQYF. DNA for the CDR3: TGCGCCAGCAGCTCGGAGGCTAGGCGCACAGATACGCAGTATTTT.

J is TRBJ1-5 and V is TRBV4-2; TRBD1 is a possible D gene (6 bases). Trimming took 2 bases from V and 0 from J, leaving 17 bases between them. CDR3 length equals 18 residues. Germline CDR1 and CDR2: LGHNA and YNFKEQ. The CDR3 here is CASSQSYRADRSNQPQHF. The CDR3 nucleotides read TGTGCCAGCAGCCAAAGTTACAGGGCCGACCGTAGCAATCAGCCCCAGCATTTT.

V gene TRBV5-1 combines with J gene TRBJ2-5; D unclear. Germline CDR1 and CDR2: SGHRS and YFSETQ. This CDR3 contains 14 residues. Trimming pared 7 bases from V and 3 bases from J, leaving 16 bases between. The CDR3 DNA reads as TGCGCCAGCCGCTCAGGACCCGAGGAAGAGACCCAGTACTTC. Residues: CASRSGPEEETQYF.

The rearrangement uses TRBV5-1 and TRBJ1-4, with TRBD1 identical over 7 bases. Germline trimming cut 0 bases from V and 5 bases from J; bases unmatched to any gene: 4. This CDR3 region has 15 residues. The germline V gene encodes CDR1 SGHRS and CDR2 YFSETQ. DNA of the CDR3: TGCGCCAGCAGCTTGGATCCAGGGGGGAATGAAAAACTGTTTTTT. This codes for CASSLDPGGNEKLFF. Full variable domain (remainder filled in from reference TRBV5-1 and TRBJ1-4): KAGVTQTPRYLIKTRGQQVTLSCSPISGHRSVSWYQQTPGQGLQFLFEYFSETQRNKGNFPGRFSGRQFSNSRSEMNVSTLELGDSALYLCASSLDPGGNEKLFFGSGTQLSVL.

The chain is built from TRBV19 and TRBJ1-2, with 10 bases lining up with TRBD1. This CDR3 spans 19 amino acids. Germline V gene data show CDR1 as LNHDA and CDR2 as SQIVND (reference sequence). The V and J ends lost 9 bases and 2 bases, in that order; junction bases with no gene match: 21. CDR3 sequence: CASLVVLVGQGVPNYGYTF. The CDR3 DNA is TGTGCCAGCCTAGTAGTATTAGTTGGACAGGGGGTACCCAACTATGGCTACACCTTC.

The gene calls are TRBV5-1 and TRBJ2-1; the D gene is possibly TRBD2 (5 bases). V lost 2 bases and J lost 2, with 11 bases in between. Germline CDR1 reads SGHRS; CDR2 reads YFSETQ. The CDR3 is made up of 15 amino acids. The CDR3 DNA is TGCGCCAGCAGCTTTTCTGCCGGGACCTACAATGAGCAGTTCTTC. The encoded protein is CASSFSAGTYNEQFF.

This clone was seen ten or more times. The rearrangement links TRBV5-5 to TRBJ2-5; 7 bases are a match to TRBD2. Losses at the gene ends were 3 bases for V and 4 bases for J; bases not matched to a gene: 12. Germline values: CDR1 SGHKS, CDR2 YYEKEE (reference sequence). This CDR3 contains 16 residues. The CDR3 DNA follows: TGTGCCAGCAGCTGGCCCCTCGGGCCGGGGGGAGAGACCCAGTACTTC. Translation: CASSWPLGPGGETQYF.

This chain uses TRBV7-2 with TRBJ2-3; 12 bases match TRBD1. Germline V gene data show CDR1 as SGHTA and CDR2 as FQGNSA. The CDR3 loop spans 15 amino acids. Trimming removed 5 bases from V and 8 bases from J; junction bases left unmatched: 8. The CDR3 sequence: CASSQGQGAPGTQYF. For the CDR3, the DNA is TGTGCCAGCAGCCAGGGACAGGGGGCACCGGGTACGCAGTATTTT.

V gene TRBV4-1 combines with J gene TRBJ1-1, with D hard to call. The V gene lost 1 base and the J gene lost 6 bases, with 12 bases spanning the gap. The germline CDR1 and CDR2 sequences are MGHRA and YSYEKL. This CDR3 has 14 amino acids. In nucleotides, the CDR3 is TGCGCCAGCAGCCAAGTAGTTATGGTTGCTGAAGCTTTCTTT. Translation gives CASSQVVMVAEAFF.

The chain's CDR3 is CASSLGWGTNNEQFF. The CDR3 DNA sequence: TGTGCCAGCAGCTTAGGTTGGGGGACAAACAATGAGCAGTTCTTC. The V and J genes are TRBV11-1 and TRBJ2-1; D is perhaps TRBD1 (6 bases). Germline CDR1 reads SGHAT; CDR2 reads FQDESV (reference sequence). The CDR3 length is 15 residues. V was shortened by 1 base and J by 5 bases, with 12 bases between the two germline ends.

The V gene is TRBV6-6, the J gene TRBJ1-2; D unclear. CDR1 is MNHNY, CDR2 SVGAGI, per germline (reference sequence). Trimming stripped 6 bases from V and 7 bases from J, with 15 bases between. This CDR3 spans 13 amino acids. The CDR3 region is CASSDFGKGGYTF. The CDR3 bases are TGTGCCAGCAGCGACTTCGGCAAGGGTGGCTACACCTTC.

The genes are TRBV10-3 and TRBJ2-7, with D perhaps being TRBD1 or TRBD2 (5 bases each). The CDR3 is made up of 14 amino acids. Germline V gene data show CDR1 as ENHRY and CDR2 as SYGVKD. Trimming removed 2 bases at V and 0 bases at J, with 8 bases between. CDR3 loop: CAISEPGSSYEQYF. The CDR3 DNA follows: TGTGCCATCAGTGAGCCAGGGAGCTCCTACGAGCAGTACTTC.

This sequence joins TRBV13 and TRBJ2-1; TRBD2 might be the D (5 bases). Germline CDR1 reads PRHDT; CDR2 reads FYEKMQ (reference sequence). The V end was cut by 1 base, the J end by 4 bases, with 11 bases between. This CDR3 spans 15 amino acids. Here the CDR3 reads CASSLEASRYNEQFF. The CDR3 DNA reads as TGTGCCAGCAGCTTAGAGGCTAGCCGATACAATGAGCAGTTCTTC.

V usage is TRBV19 and J usage is TRBJ2-5, with 8 positions matching TRBD1. After removal of 3 bases from V and 5 bases from J, the junction contained 5 bases not matched to a gene. Germline CDR1 and CDR2: LNHDA and SQIVND (reference sequence). The CDR3 runs to 14 residues. The CDR3 loop is CASSIPGGGETQYF. CDR3 sequence (DNA): TGTGCCAGTAGTATCCCAGGGGGCGGTGAGACCCAGTACTTC.

The chain links TRBV29-1 to TRBJ1-1; possible D gene TRBD1, 5 bases. Germline CDR1 is SQVTM and CDR2 is ANQGSEA. V shed 2 bases and J shed 8 bases, with 9 bases lying between them. The CDR3 has 11 residues. CDR3 protein: CSVEIYREAFF. CDR3 DNA: TGCAGCGTTGAAATATACAGGGAAGCTTTCTTT.

The chain employs TRBV7-9 and TRBJ2-5; 11 bases fit TRBD2. Germline CDR1 and CDR2: SEHNR and FQNEAQ (reference sequence). This CDR3 contains 14 residues. Unmatched junction bases numbered 3, after V lost 8 bases and J lost 1 base. CDR3 protein: CASRSGGAQETQYF. CDR3 DNA sequence: TGTGCCAGCCGTAGCGGGGGGGCCCAAGAGACCCAGTACTTC.

The chain carries TRBV9 and TRBJ1-2; no clear D gene. The germline gives CDR1 SGDLS, CDR2 YYNGEE. The V end was cut by 0 bases, the J end by 4 bases, with 7 bases between. This CDR3 is built from 13 residues. The CDR3 sequence is CASSVGGSYGYTF. The CDR3 bases are TGTGCCAGCAGCGTAGGAGGTTCCTATGGCTACACCTTC. Looking up the rest from reference TRBV9 and TRBJ1-2 gives the full variable domain: DSGVTQTPKHLITATGQRVTLRCSPRSGDLSVYWYQQSLDQGLQFLIQYYNGEERAKGNILERFSAQQFPDLHSELNLSSLELGDSALYFCASSVGGSYGYTFGSGTRLTVV.

The gene calls are TRBV9 and TRBJ1-6, with D maybe TRBD1 (5 bases). Germline V gene sequence: CDR1 SGDLS, CDR2 YYNGEE. V was trimmed by 0 bases and J by 10 bases, leaving 17 bases between them. The CDR3 loop spans 16 amino acids. The CDR3 reads CASSVESGRAGSPLHF. DNA for the CDR3: TGTGCCAGCAGCGTAGAGTCGGGCAGGGCTGGCTCACCCCTCCACTTT.

The chain uses TRBV9 and TRBJ1-2; 9 nucleotides align to TRBD1. Germline values: CDR1 SGDLS, CDR2 YYNGEE. The ends lost 3 bases at V and 1 base at J; junction bases unmatched: 10. This CDR3 region has 17 residues. This CDR3 reads CASSDLLSGQGNYGYTF. The DNA of the CDR3 is TGTGCCAGCAGCGATCTACTTTCGGGACAGGGTAACTATGGCTACACCTTC.

V is TRBV6-1 and J is TRBJ2-1; D ambiguous. V was pared by 3 bases and J by 9 bases, with 6 bases between. The germline V gene has CDR1 MNHNS and CDR2 SASEGT. This CDR3 has 11 residues. CDR3 sequence: CASSEAGEQFF. The CDR3 DNA reads as TGTGCCAGCAGTGAGGCAGGTGAGCAGTTCTTC.

This chain links TRBV5-8 with TRBJ2-1; D is ambiguous. The length of the CDR3 is 11 residues. Trimming took 4 bases from V and 9 from J, leaving 8 bases between them. Per germline, CDR1 SGHTS and CDR2 YDEGEE. CDR3 nucleotide sequence: TGTGCCAGCAGCCCAACCATTGAGCAGTTCTTC. Protein product: CASSPTIEQFF.